The present T cell receptor beta chain was sequenced within a study of T cells in Graves' hyperthyroidism and ophthalmopathy. Researchers amplified the TCR beta CDR3 regions from RNA transcripts. First-round RT-PCR of the TCR CDR3 relied on the HTBI primer set. TCRdb fed the multiplex PCR reads into MiXCR, producing one record per CDR3 protein. Among approximately 430,000 distinct CDR3 sequences listed, 15% to 17% were seen once. Findings of the study overall: Most thyroid clonotypes expanded above 0.001 appeared in blood too.

In its sample, this clonotype was seen a few times. Its target is unknown. Germline CDR1 reads SGHAT; CDR2 reads FQNNGV. This CDR3 spans 15 amino acids. Germline trimming cut 3 bases from V and 7 bases from J; bases unmatched to any gene: 8. The source is a woman aged 18 to 35 with Graves' hyperthyroidism. This chain connects TRBV11-2 to TRBJ2-1, with 8 bases fitting TRBD1. Sequenced input: blood. Written as DNA, the CDR3 is TGTGCCAGCAGCTTTAACCTGGACAGGGCTAATGAGCAGTTCTTC. It is translated as CASSFNLDRANEQFF.